This TCR beta chain was obtained from a study of vaccination and CD4 T cells after COVID-19. Study context: Each participant was administered two doses of a vaccine, which was either BNT162b2 or mRNA-1273. Diagnosis preceded the drawing of post-COVID samples by a median approximately 100 days (range 35 to 161).

Noted time point: late sampling 161 to 241 days after vaccination in a few convalescent patients. From the PCR reads, TCRdb called clonotypes with MiXCR, one entry per CDR3 protein. The sample carries 28,000 or so distinct CDR3 sequences, around 50% recorded once. The study, taken as a whole, reports: A median 86.3% of convalescent patients' SARS-CoV-2-reactive clones emerged only after vaccination. A nonsignificant rise from roughly 22 to 38 was seen in the median number of SARS-CoV-2-reactive clonotypes.

Remarks on this clonotype: Its antigen remains unidentified.

Germline lookup yields CDR1 DFQATT and CDR2 SNEGSKA (reference sequence). The V segment lost 1 base and the J segment 8 bases; nucleotides outside the gene matches: 10. The CDR3 sequence is 14 residues long. This TCR was sampled from a human donor who had recovered from COVID-19. The material was CD4+ T cells from blood, obtained about 7 months after SARS-CoV-2 vaccination. The V gene is TRBV20-1, the J gene TRBJ1-2; 7 positions agree with TRBD1. CDR3 amino acids: CSARVLDRLEGYTF. The CDR3 DNA follows: TGCAGTGCTAGAGTTCTGGACAGGCTGGAGGGCTACACCTTC.